The 7 T cell receptor beta chains below come from one sample, sequenced in a study of identical twins' blood T cells. TCRdb used MiXCR to reprocess the 5' RACE reads, holding one entry per CDR3 protein. The top ten hold 5.5% to 6.5% of the sample, which has fewer than 450,000 distinct CDR3 sequences, roughly 28% seen once. The sample consisted of PBMCs. The receptor source for this set is a woman between 18 and 49 years old in good health.

This clonotype was seen a handful of times. The V and J genes are TRBV29-1 and TRBJ2-5; the D gene is possibly TRBD1 (6 bases). The CDR3 sequence is 14 residues long. CDR1 and CDR2 (germline): SQVTM, ANQGSEA. V shed 5 bases and J shed 1 base, with 14 bases lying between them. The CDR3 loop reads CSVYGTQSQETQYF. CDR3 coding DNA: TGCAGCGTTTACGGGACACAGAGCCAAGAGACCCAGTACTTC.

CDR3 loop: CASSLTSGNYNEQFF. The CDR3, as DNA: TGTGCCAGCAGCTTAACCAGCGGAAATTACAATGAGCAGTTCTTC. This chain uses TRBV11-2 with TRBJ2-1, with D tentatively TRBD2 (5 bases). Per germline, CDR1 SGHAT and CDR2 FQNNGV. There are 15 residues in the CDR3. Trimming stripped 2 bases from V and 4 bases from J, with 12 bases between.

This clonotype has only a few counts. CDR3 sequence: CSARGGSEEVWDTDTQYF. CDR3 nucleotide sequence: TGCAGTGCTAGAGGGGGTAGCGAGGAGGTGTGGGACACAGATACGCAGTATTTT. The chain has TRBV20-1 and TRBJ2-3, with D possibly TRBD2 on 5 matching bases. The CDR3 is 18 amino acids. V lost 1 base and J lost 2, with 22 bases in between. The germline CDR1 and CDR2 sequences are DFQATT and SNEGSKA (reference sequence).

The chain joins TRBV20-1 to TRBJ2-1; 9 positions agree with TRBD2. This CDR3 has 18 amino acids. CDR1 and CDR2 from the germline V gene are DFQATT and SNEGSKA (reference sequence). V was clipped by 3 bases and J by 6 bases; unmatched bases: 18. The CDR3 DNA reads TGCAGTGCTAGGGACGGAGGATTTAGCGGGGGCGCGGCCAATGAGCAGTTCTTC. This codes for CSARDGGFSGGAANEQFF.

This clonotype has a handful of counts. The V gene is TRBV6-2 or TRBV6-3, the J gene TRBJ2-1, with D uncertain. Germline assignment: CDR1 MNHEY and CDR2 SVGEGT. Between the trimmed V and J ends, which lost 0 bases and 15 bases, there was a span of 9 bases. The length of the CDR3 is 11 residues. DNA for the CDR3: TGTGCCAGCAGTTACTCGGGGTACCCGTTCTTC. This gives the protein CASSYSGYPFF.

The genes are TRBV6-5 and TRBJ1-6, with 9 positions matching TRBD1. This CDR3 contains 17 residues. Germline CDR1 is MNHEY and CDR2 is SVGAGI. V gave up 6 bases and J gave up 6 bases; unmatched junction bases: 12. The CDR3 DNA is TGTGCCAGCAGGAGTCCCGGGACAGGGAGTAGTAATTCACCCCTCCACTTT. Amino acid sequence: CASRSPGTGSSNSPLHF.

The chain is built from TRBV20-1 and TRBJ2-7; the match to TRBD1 covers 8 bases. Germline trimming cut 3 bases from V and 1 base from J; bases unmatched to any gene: 2. This CDR3 region has 13 residues. Germline V gene data show CDR1 as DFQATT and CDR2 as SNEGSKA (reference sequence). This CDR3 is CSASRQGSYEQYF. The CDR3 nucleotides are TGCAGTGCTAGTAGACAGGGGTCCTACGAGCAGTACTTC.